This T cell receptor (beta chain) was identified during a study of shared clonotypes between healthy human individuals. Remarks on this clone: Its cognate antigen is unknown.

The CDR3 is made up of 14 amino acids. V gave up 2 bases and J gave up 7 bases, with 12 bases separating them. Germline CDR1 LNHDA, CDR2 SQIVND (reference sequence). Findings and caveats of the study: Clonotype sharing across donors was expected to vary with sequencing depth.

Replicate PCRs from sorted subsets contained around 200 ng DNA, which is 30,000 to 35,000 T cell genomes. This table comes from immunoSEQ multiplex PCR, and its TCRdb copy is limited to in-frame clones, with some not included. The repertoire holds over 850,000 clones, with 75% to 80% as singletons. The sequencing input was memory CD4+ T cells from PBMCs. As for subset: CD45RA-negative fraction. This TCR came from a man aged 18 to 30 in good health. Some clones in this sample may be carry-over from other donors' samples. The chain couples TRBV19 to TRBJ1-5; possibly TRBD1 for D (6 bases). The CDR3 reads CASSIRRGSQPQHF. CDR3 nucleotide sequence: TGTGCCAGTAGTATACGCAGGGGCAGCCAGCCCCAGCATTTT.